The 21 T cell receptor beta chains below were found in one sample sequenced in a study of shared clonotypes between healthy human individuals. Only in-frame clones appear in the TCRdb table, and some are missing; sequencing was by immunoSEQ multiplex PCR. There are more than 850,000 clones in the sample; 75% to 80% occur only once, and more than 0.45% lies in the top ten. The sequencing input was memory CD4+ T cells from PBMCs. Indicated subset: CD45RA-negative fraction. These receptors all stem from a man aged 18 to 29 in good health. Some clones in this sample may be carry-over from other donors' samples.

Comment on this clone: This specimen includes other DNA sequences encoding the same CDR3. V is TRBV28 and J is TRBJ2-7; D is unresolved. Trimming pared 1 base from V and 2 bases from J, leaving 6 bases between. This CDR3 has 13 residues. The V gene's germline CDR1 is MDHEN and CDR2 SYDVKM. The CDR3 DNA reads as TGTGCCAGCAGTTTATTATCCCCCTACGAGCAGTACTTC. It codes for CASSLLSPYEQYF.

This clone appeared a single time. The chain employs TRBV2 and TRBJ2-5; D is tentatively TRBD1 or TRBD2 (6 bases each). This CDR3 comprises 12 residues. V lost 10 bases and J 3 bases, leaving 12 bases between the germline ends. Germline CDR1 is SNHLY and CDR2 is FYNNEI. CDR3 DNA: TGTGCCACAACCGGGGGCGAAGAGACCCAGTACTTC. It encodes CATTGGEETQYF.

There are a few counts of this clone. The chain couples TRBV7-8 to TRBJ1-1, with TRBD1 as a possible D gene (5 bases). This CDR3 is built from 14 residues. Between the trimmed V and J ends, which lost 5 bases and 5 bases, there was a span of 15 bases. The V gene's germline CDR1 is SGHVS and CDR2 FQNEAQ. CDR3 bases: TGTGCCAGCAGCCCGGTTGAGGGGAATACTGAAGCTTTCTTT. It yields the protein CASSPVEGNTEAFF.

The J gene is TRBJ2-1, the V gene TRBV27, with 12 positions matching TRBD2. CDR1 MNHEY and CDR2 SMNVEV come from the germline V gene (reference sequence). The junction had 12 bases not matched to a gene; V was cut back by 2 bases and J by 10 bases. This CDR3 is 17 amino acids long. The CDR3 DNA reads as TGTGCCAGCAGTTTACGTCCTGGACTAGCGGGGCGGGGGGAGCAGTTCTTC. As protein: CASSLRPGLAGRGEQFF.

This clone showed up just a few times. The rearrangement links TRBV4-3 to TRBJ1-3; 9 positions match TRBD1. CDR3 length: 20 amino acids. J was trimmed by 0 bases and V by 1 base; bases with no gene match: 13. Germline loops: CDR1 LGHNA, CDR2 YSLEER. CDR3 coding DNA: TGCGCCAGCAGCCAAGTTTTTCGCACAGGGGGCTTCAGCTCTGGAAACACCATATATTTT. This gives the protein CASSQVFRTGGFSSGNTIYF.

This sequence joins TRBV27 and TRBJ2-5; 7 nucleotides align to TRBD2. The J call may not be correct, given that the DNA end is closer to TRBJ2-7. The V gene's germline CDR1 is MNHEY and CDR2 SMNVEV (reference sequence). This CDR3 is 13 amino acids long. The CDR3 DNA reads as TGTGCCAGCAGTTCAGCGGGGAGTTACGAGCAGTACTTC. Its translation: CASSSAGSYEQYF.

The V gene is TRBV5-1, the J gene TRBJ1-2; the D gene is possibly TRBD1 (5 bases). Germline V gene lookup returns CDR1 SGHRS and CDR2 YFSETQ. This CDR3 spans 15 amino acids. Trimming took off 3 bases at V and 4 bases at J, with 16 bases between the two ends. CDR3 residues: CASSSEGVFGYGYTF. CDR3 bases: TGCGCCAGCAGCTCGGAAGGGGTTTTCGGCTATGGCTACACCTTC. Variable domain in full (rest from reference TRBV5-1 and TRBJ1-2): KAGVTQTPRYLIKTRGQQVTLSCSPISGHRSVSWYQQTPGQGLQFLFEYFSETQRNKGNFPGRFSGRQFSNSRSEMNVSTLELGDSALYLCASSSEGVFGYGYTFGSGTRLTVV.

The chain carries TRBV11-3 and TRBJ2-7; D perhaps matches TRBD1 (6 bases). The CDR3 has 15 residues. Trimming took 5 bases from V and 2 from J, leaving 16 bases between them. Germline CDR1 is SGHNT and CDR2 is YENEEA. The CDR3: CASSLTGTNTYEQYF. Written as DNA, the CDR3 is TGTGCCAGCAGCCTAACCGGGACAAATACCTACGAGCAGTACTTC.

The sample holds a few counts of this clone. This chain uses TRBV5-5 with TRBJ1-4; 8 nucleotides match TRBD1. Trimming removed 0 bases from V and 7 bases from J; junction bases left unmatched: 5. The germline V gene encodes CDR1 SGHKS and CDR2 YYEKEE (reference sequence). This CDR3 comprises 15 residues. The CDR3, as DNA: TGTGCCAGCAGCTTGGGGCGACAGGGGCGTGAAAAACTGTTTTTT. Protein product: CASSLGRQGREKLFF.

Concerning this clone itself: The identical CDR3 is also encoded by other nucleotide sequences in the sample. The rearrangement joins TRBV30 to TRBJ1-3; possible D gene TRBD1, 5 bases. V was clipped by 1 base and J by 1 base, with 8 bases between them. CDR1 GTSNPN and CDR2 SVGIG come from the germline V gene (reference sequence). The CDR3 is made up of 14 amino acids. The chain's CDR3 is CAWSERGSGNTIYF. The DNA of the CDR3 is TGTGCCTGGAGTGAAAGGGGATCTGGAAACACCATATATTTT.

The chain recombines TRBV5-4 with TRBJ2-1; TRBD2 matches at 10 bases. The germline gives CDR1 SGHNT, CDR2 YYREEE (reference sequence). V lost 2 bases to trimming and J lost 12 bases; unmatched junction nucleotides: 11. This CDR3 region has 15 residues. In DNA form, the CDR3 reads TGTGCCAGCAGCTTTTCCCAGCGGGAGGGCCTAGGGCAGTTCTTC. Its protein is CASSFSQREGLGQFF.

J is TRBJ2-7 and V is TRBV29-1; possible D gene TRBD1, 6 bases. The CDR3 spans 14 residues. Deletions cut 5 bases from V and 0 bases from J, with 14 bases between. Germline V lookup: CDR1 SQVTM, CDR2 ANQGSEA. CDR3 in DNA: TGCAGCGTTTCGACAGGCGCCCTCTCCTACGAGCAGTACTTC. Translation: CSVSTGALSYEQYF.

This chain uses TRBV7-2 with TRBJ2-3; 9 nucleotides line up with TRBD2. CDR1 and CDR2 from the germline V gene are SGHTA and FQGNSA. V lost 2 bases to trimming and J lost 8 bases; unmatched junction nucleotides: 8. The CDR3 has 15 amino acids. The DNA of the CDR3 is TGTGCCAGCAGCTTAAATGCGGGAGGGTTGGCTACGCAGTATTTT. It yields the protein CASSLNAGGLATQYF.

This chain links TRBV2 with TRBJ2-1; 11 nucleotides agree with TRBD2. The V gene's germline CDR1 is SNHLY and CDR2 FYNNEI. CDR3 size: 16 residues. J gave up 5 bases and V 3 bases, and 6 bases lay outside the gene matches. The chain's CDR3 is CASSDPGTSGHNEQFF. CDR3 in DNA: TGTGCCAGCAGTGACCCCGGGACTAGCGGACACAATGAGCAGTTCTTC.

The chain carries TRBV5-1 and TRBJ2-5, with no clear D. Germline loops: CDR1 SGHRS, CDR2 YFSETQ. This CDR3 contains 12 residues. Between the trimmed V and J ends, which lost 5 bases and 2 bases, there was a span of 7 bases. CDR3 bases: TGCGCCAGCAGTCCTCAGCAAGAGACCCAGTACTTC. It specifies CASSPQQETQYF.

The chain uses TRBV18 and TRBJ2-5; D unclear. The last part of the DNA fits TRBJ2-7 better; the J call may be wrong. The CDR3 runs to 12 residues. In germline, CDR1 is KGHSH, CDR2 LQKENI. The CDR3 reads CASSQDPYEQYF. In DNA form, the CDR3 reads TGTGCCAGCTCTCAGGACCCCTACGAGCAGTACTTC.

A single count supports this clone. The V call is TRBV19, the J call TRBJ1-1; maybe TRBD1 (6 bases). V lost 5 bases, J lost 0 bases, and 13 bases lay in between. Germline CDR1 and CDR2: LNHDA and SQIVND (reference sequence). The CDR3 has 15 amino acids. CDR3 in DNA: TGTGCCAGTAGTGTGGACAGAATATTGAACACTGAAGCTTTCTTT. Translated, it gives CASSVDRILNTEAFF.

The sample holds one count of this clone. The CDR3, as DNA: TGTGCCAGCAGCTTAGGTCCCATTTACTACGAGCAGTACTTC. Translated, it gives CASSLGPIYYEQYF. The chain has TRBV7-2 and TRBJ2-7; D gene uncertain. This CDR3 comprises 14 residues. Looked up from germline, CDR1 is SGHTA and CDR2 is FQGNSA. The V end was cut by 1 base, the J end by 3 bases, with 10 bases between.

The table lists this clone with a few counts. This CDR3 is also generated by other DNA sequences in the sample. The chain has TRBV30 and TRBJ1-1; tentative D call: TRBD1 (6 bases). This CDR3 comprises 11 residues. CDR1 is GTSNPN, CDR2 SVGIG, per germline (reference sequence). Trimming removed 4 bases at V and 11 bases at J, with 14 bases between. CDR3 sequence (DNA): TGTGCCTGGATAGGGGGGCGAGAGGCTTTCTTT. Amino acids: CAWIGGREAFF.

The V call is TRBV27, the J call TRBJ2-7; possibly TRBD1 for D (7 bases). From germline, CDR1 is MNHEY and CDR2 SMNVEV (reference sequence). The V and J ends lost 5 bases and 0 bases respectively, with 14 bases between them. The CDR3 runs to 15 residues. CDR3 in amino acids: CASSLQGGVSYEQYF. The CDR3 DNA reads as TGTGCCAGCAGTCTTCAGGGGGGAGTCTCCTACGAGCAGTACTTC.

V gene TRBV4-2 combines with J gene TRBJ2-3; a possible D gene is TRBD2 (6 bases). The CDR3 extends over 15 amino acids. V lost 5 bases and J lost 0, with 12 bases in between. From germline, CDR1 is LGHNA and CDR2 YNFKEQ. The CDR3 nucleotides are TGTGCCAGCAGCGGTGGGACTCTAAGCACAGATACGCAGTATTTT. It is translated as CASSGGTLSTDTQYF.